The next 15 T cell receptor beta chains were all read from a single sample in a study of blood T cell repertoires in COVID-19. The assay was immunoSEQ multiplex PCR, and TCRdb's table has in-frame clones only and misses some. The table has 90,000 or so clones, about 91% seen once. Sequenced sample: peripheral blood. The receptors derive from a man between 60 and 70 years old with acute or convalescent COVID-19.

CDR3 nucleotide sequence: TGTGCCAGCCGACGTACCGGGGTACCCTACGAGCAGTACTTC. This translates into CASRRTGVPYEQYF. This chain joins TRBV28 and TRBJ2-7, with a weak D call TRBD2 (5 bases). V was trimmed by 8 bases and J by 2 bases, leaving 16 bases between them. This CDR3 region has 14 residues. The germline V gene has CDR1 MDHEN and CDR2 SYDVKM.

V gene TRBV5-5 combines with J gene TRBJ1-3; 9 bases map to TRBD1. Germline lookup yields CDR1 SGHKS and CDR2 YYEKEE (reference sequence). The V gene end was trimmed by 2 bases and the J gene end by 1 base; junction bases not matched to a gene: 10. CDR3 length: 18 amino acids. The CDR3 nucleotides read TGTGCCAGCAGCTTAATACCGGGACAGGGCCCGTCTGGAAACACCATATATTTT. This codes for CASSLIPGQGPSGNTIYF.

This chain uses TRBV4-1 with TRBJ1-6, with 7 bases matching TRBD1. This CDR3 has 14 amino acids. The germline CDR1 and CDR2 sequences are MGHRA and YSYEKL. V lost 3 bases, J lost 9 bases, and 5 bases stayed unmatched. CDR3 sequence: CASSQLQGTSPLHF. In nucleotides, the CDR3 is TGCGCCAGCAGCCAGCTACAGGGGACTTCACCCCTCCACTTT.

As concerns this clone: The sample holds other DNA sequences that translate to the same CDR3. The V call is TRBV7-9, the J call TRBJ2-5; D is uncertain. Germline CDR1 SEHNR, CDR2 FQNEAQ (reference sequence). The V and J ends lost 1 base and 5 bases respectively, with 8 bases between them. The CDR3 is 13 residues long. In nucleotides, the CDR3 is TGTGCCAGCAGCTTAGGCACCCGGGAGACCCAGTACTTC. Its translation is CASSLGTRETQYF.

The chain joins TRBV27 to TRBJ2-3; TRBD2 matches at 8 bases. The CDR3 has 15 amino acids. Germline CDR1 and CDR2: MNHEY and SMNVEV (reference sequence). V shed 5 bases, J shed 6 bases, and the junction held 10 bases outside the gene matches. In nucleotides, the CDR3 is TGTGCCAGCAGTCACTCCGGGACTAGAGGGGATACGCAGTATTTT. Translated, it gives CASSHSGTRGDTQYF.

This rearrangement joins TRBV7-9 to TRBJ2-5; 8 bases align to TRBD2. CDR3 length equals 14 residues. Germline CDR1 and CDR2: SEHNR and FQNEAQ (reference sequence). V lost 2 bases and J lost 4; bases outside the gene matches: 3. The CDR3 coding sequence is TGTGCCAGCAGCTTACCGGCGGGGGGAGAGACCCAGTACTTC. It specifies CASSLPAGGETQYF.

V is TRBV5-4 and J is TRBJ2-3; possibly TRBD1 for D (6 bases). The CDR3 runs 12 residues. Germline values: CDR1 SGHNT, CDR2 YYREEE (reference sequence). V was shortened by 1 base and J by 12 bases, with 12 bases between the two germline ends. CDR3 sequence (DNA): TGTGCCAGCAGCTTGCCGCCAGGGGTTCAGTATTTT. It codes for CASSLPPGVQYF. The variable domain in full, completed from reference TRBV5-4 and TRBJ2-3, reads ETGVTQSPTHLIKTRGQQVTLRCSSQSGHNTVSWYQQALGQGPQFIFQYYREEENGRGNFPPRFSGLQFPNYSSELNVNALELDDSALYLCASSLPPGVQYFGPGTRLTVL.

About this clone: The identical CDR3 is also encoded by other nucleotide sequences in the sample. The CDR3, as DNA: TGTGCCAGCAGCCCCCAGGGCCCGTATGGCTACACCTTC. Translated: CASSPQGPYGYTF. The chain has TRBV7-9 and TRBJ1-2; tentatively, D is TRBD1 (5 bases). Germline-derived CDR1 and CDR2 are SEHNR and FQNEAQ (reference sequence). CDR3 length: 13 amino acids. V was cut by 5 bases and J by 5 bases, with 12 bases left in between.

CDR3 sequence reads: CAISGLTSGTYEQYF. The CDR3 nucleotides read TGTGCCATCAGTGGCCTGACTAGCGGAACCTACGAGCAGTACTTC. This chain links TRBV10-3 with TRBJ2-7; 9 positions agree with TRBD2. The V segment lost 4 bases and the J segment 2 bases; nucleotides outside the gene matches: 6. Per germline, CDR1 ENHRY and CDR2 SYGVKD. This CDR3 region has 15 residues.

The V and J genes are TRBV5-4 and TRBJ1-2, with D tentatively TRBD1 (6 bases). This CDR3 has 14 amino acids. Germline V gene sequence: CDR1 SGHNT, CDR2 YYREEE (reference sequence). The ends were cut back, 1 base at V and 2 bases at J, with 9 bases in the middle. The DNA of the CDR3 is TGTGCCAGCAGCTTGCGGGGGGGCAACTATGGCTACACCTTC. Translation gives CASSLRGGNYGYTF.

The chain couples TRBV11-1 to TRBJ1-2; D is unclear. The CDR3 covers 13 residues. Germline V gives CDR1 SGHAT, CDR2 FQDESV (reference sequence). V lost 4 bases and J lost 5, with 11 bases in between. CDR3 nucleotide sequence: TGTGCCAGCAGCTGGGAGGGCTCGTATGGCTACACCTTC. Translating it yields CASSWEGSYGYTF.

The chain carries TRBV7-9 and TRBJ2-1; 10 bases line up with TRBD2. This CDR3 spans 15 amino acids. CDR1 and CDR2 from the germline V gene are SEHNR and FQNEAQ (reference sequence). V shed 5 bases, J shed 8 bases, and the junction held 9 bases outside the gene matches. This chain's CDR3 is CASSPSLAGEDEQFF. The CDR3 bases are TGTGCCAGCAGCCCGTCCCTAGCGGGAGAAGATGAGCAGTTCTTC.

V and J are TRBV24-1 and TRBJ2-5; possibly TRBD2 for D (5 bases). V was clipped by 3 bases and J by 2 bases, with 12 bases between them. CDR1 is KGHDR, CDR2 SFDVKD, per germline. The CDR3 totals 15 residues. The CDR3 DNA follows: TGTGCCACCAGTGATCGAGCCGGGATACAAGAGACCCAGTACTTC. Protein: CATSDRAGIQETQYF.

A single count supports this clone. The chain employs TRBV19 and TRBJ2-6, with D unclear. The ends were cut back, 3 bases at V and 0 bases at J, with 12 bases in the middle. The CDR3 sequence is 17 residues long. Germline V gives CDR1 LNHDA, CDR2 SQIVND (reference sequence). CDR3 DNA sequence: TGTGCCAGTAGTATTTCAAAACAGCTCTCTGGGGCCAACGTCCTGACTTTC. Protein sequence: CASSISKQLSGANVLTF.

The chain combines TRBV3-1 (or the pseudogene TRBV3-2) with TRBJ1-1; TRBD1 might be the D (5 bases). Trimming cost V 3 bases and J 6 bases, with 11 bases left between them. Germline assignment: CDR1 LGHDT and CDR2 YNNKEL (reference sequence). This CDR3 is 13 amino acids long. The CDR3 nucleotides are TGTGCCAGCAGCCAGGGGCGGGGGGCTGAAGCTTTCTTT. This encodes CASSQGRGAEAFF.